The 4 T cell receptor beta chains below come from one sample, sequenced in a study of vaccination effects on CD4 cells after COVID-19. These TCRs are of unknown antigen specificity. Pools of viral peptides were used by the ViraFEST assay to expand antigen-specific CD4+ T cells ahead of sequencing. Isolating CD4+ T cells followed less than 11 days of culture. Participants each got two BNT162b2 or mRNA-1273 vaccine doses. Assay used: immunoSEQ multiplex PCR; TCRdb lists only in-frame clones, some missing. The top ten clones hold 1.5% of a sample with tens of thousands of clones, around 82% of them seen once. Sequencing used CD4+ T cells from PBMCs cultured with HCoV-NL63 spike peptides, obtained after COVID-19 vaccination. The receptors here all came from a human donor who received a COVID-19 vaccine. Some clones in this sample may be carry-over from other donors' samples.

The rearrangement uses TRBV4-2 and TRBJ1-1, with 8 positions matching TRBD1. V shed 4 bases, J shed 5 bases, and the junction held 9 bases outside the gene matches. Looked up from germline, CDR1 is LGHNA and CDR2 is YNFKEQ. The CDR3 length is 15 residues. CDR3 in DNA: TGTGCCAGCAGCCCTACTGGACAGGGTAGAACTGAAGCTTTCTTT. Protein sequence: CASSPTGQGRTEAFF.

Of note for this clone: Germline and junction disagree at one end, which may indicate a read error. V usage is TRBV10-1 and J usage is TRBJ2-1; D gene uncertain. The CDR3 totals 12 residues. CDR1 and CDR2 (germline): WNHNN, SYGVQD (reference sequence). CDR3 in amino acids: CASSEAYTEQFF. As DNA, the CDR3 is TGCGCCAGCAGTGAGGCCTACACTGAGCAGTTCTTC.

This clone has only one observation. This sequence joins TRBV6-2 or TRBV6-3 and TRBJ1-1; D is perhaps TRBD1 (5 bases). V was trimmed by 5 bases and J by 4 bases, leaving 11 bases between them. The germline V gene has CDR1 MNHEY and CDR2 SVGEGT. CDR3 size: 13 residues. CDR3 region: CASSQERGTEAFF. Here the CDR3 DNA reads TGTGCCAGCAGTCAGGAGAGGGGCACTGAAGCTTTCTTT.

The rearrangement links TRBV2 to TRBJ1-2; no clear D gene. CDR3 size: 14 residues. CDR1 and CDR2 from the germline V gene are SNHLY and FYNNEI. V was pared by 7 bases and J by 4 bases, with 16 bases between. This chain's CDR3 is CASTDLQLSYGYTF. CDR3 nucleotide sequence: TGTGCCAGCACCGACCTACAGTTATCCTATGGCTACACCTTC.